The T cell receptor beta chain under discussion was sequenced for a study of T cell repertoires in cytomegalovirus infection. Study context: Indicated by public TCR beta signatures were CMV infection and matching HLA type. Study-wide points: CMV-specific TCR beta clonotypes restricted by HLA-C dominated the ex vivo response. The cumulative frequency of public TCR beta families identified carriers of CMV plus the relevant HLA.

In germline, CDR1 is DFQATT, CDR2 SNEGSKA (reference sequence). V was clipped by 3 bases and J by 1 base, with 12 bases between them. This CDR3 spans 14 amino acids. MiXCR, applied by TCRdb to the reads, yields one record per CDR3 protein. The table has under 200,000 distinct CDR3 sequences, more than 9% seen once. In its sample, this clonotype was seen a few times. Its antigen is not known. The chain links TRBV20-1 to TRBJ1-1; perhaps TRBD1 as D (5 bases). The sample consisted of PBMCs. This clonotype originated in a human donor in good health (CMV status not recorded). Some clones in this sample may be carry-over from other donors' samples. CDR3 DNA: TGCAGTGCTAGTTCAGGGAATGCGAACACTGAAGCTTTCTTT. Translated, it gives CSASSGNANTEAFF.